The 5 T cell receptor beta chains presented below share a single source sample, sequenced in a study of blood T cell repertoires in COVID-19. The table came from immunoSEQ multiplex PCR; TCRdb's copy has only in-frame clones and leaves some out. The sample has approximately 250,000 clones, 83% seen once. The sample was peripheral blood. The receptor set was obtained from a human donor in a cohort sampled during active COVID-19.

The CDR3 DNA sequence: TGTGCCAGCTCGCGGACAGGGGCCACTGAAGCTTTCTTT. It specifies CASSRTGATEAFF. The chain couples TRBV6-5 to TRBJ1-1; 9 bases align to TRBD1. The ends lost 8 bases at V and 4 bases at J; junction bases unmatched: 5. This CDR3 has 13 residues. The germline V gene has CDR1 MNHEY and CDR2 SVGAGI.

This clone was found a few times. The V gene is TRBV5-8, the J gene TRBJ2-3; TRBD2 might be the D (5 bases). V was pared by 4 bases and J by 5 bases, with 8 bases between. The CDR3 totals 12 residues. Germline V gene lookup returns CDR1 SGHTS and CDR2 YDEGEE. This CDR3 reads CASSLTRDTQYF. DNA for the CDR3: TGTGCCAGCAGCCTTACTAGAGATACGCAGTATTTT.

The chain couples TRBV19 to TRBJ2-5; 12 bases agree with TRBD2. The CDR3 spans 16 residues. The trim removed 5 bases at V and 0 bases at J, leaving 4 bases unmatched. Germline CDR1 LNHDA, CDR2 SQIVND (reference sequence). The CDR3 region is CASSPRLAGDQETQYF. The CDR3 nucleotides read TGTGCCAGTAGTCCTCGACTAGCGGGAGACCAAGAGACCCAGTACTTC.

The CDR3 protein is CSASGQGAPTEQYF. CDR3 bases: TGCAGTGCTAGTGGCCAGGGGGCGCCGACCGAGCAGTACTTC. The rearrangement links TRBV20-1 to TRBJ2-7, with 8 bases that match TRBD1. The V and J ends lost 3 bases and 6 bases, in that order; junction bases with no gene match: 10. There are 14 residues in the CDR3. Germline-derived CDR1 and CDR2 are DFQATT and SNEGSKA (reference sequence).

The sample holds a few counts of this clone. J is TRBJ2-7 and V is TRBV6-5, with TRBD2 matching 7 bases. Germline V lookup: CDR1 MNHEY, CDR2 SVGAGI. Trimming at V came to 6 bases and at J to 5 bases, leaving 10 bases not matched to a gene. This CDR3 contains 14 residues. CDR3 in amino acids: CASRAGARGDEQYF. The CDR3, as DNA: TGTGCCAGCAGAGCCGGGGCCCGGGGGGACGAGCAGTACTTC.